This T cell receptor beta chain was sequenced for a study of OX40 agonist ivuxolimab in advanced cancers. Background on the study: Dose-escalation patients were diagnosed with hepatocellular carcinoma, melanoma, renal cell cancer or head and neck cancer.

In its sample, this clone was seen once. A junction boundary mismatches the germline segment, possibly from a read error. Germline V gene data show CDR1 as MDHEN and CDR2 as SYDVKM. The CDR3 is 11 amino acids. Repertoires were generated with immunoSEQ multiplex PCR, while TCRdb's copy carries only in-frame clones and drops some. In the table there are some 35,000 clones, about three quarters of which are singletons. The sample in question was CD4+ or CD8+ T cells sorted from blood, obtained in a trial of the OX40 agonist ivuxolimab. This chain links TRBV28 with TRBJ1-2; D is undetermined. This TCR derives from an adult with an advanced solid tumor such as melanoma, head and neck, liver or kidney cancer. CDR3 region: CASSLNRGSSF. CDR3 DNA sequence: TGTGCCAGCAGTTTAAATAGAGGCAGCTCATTC.